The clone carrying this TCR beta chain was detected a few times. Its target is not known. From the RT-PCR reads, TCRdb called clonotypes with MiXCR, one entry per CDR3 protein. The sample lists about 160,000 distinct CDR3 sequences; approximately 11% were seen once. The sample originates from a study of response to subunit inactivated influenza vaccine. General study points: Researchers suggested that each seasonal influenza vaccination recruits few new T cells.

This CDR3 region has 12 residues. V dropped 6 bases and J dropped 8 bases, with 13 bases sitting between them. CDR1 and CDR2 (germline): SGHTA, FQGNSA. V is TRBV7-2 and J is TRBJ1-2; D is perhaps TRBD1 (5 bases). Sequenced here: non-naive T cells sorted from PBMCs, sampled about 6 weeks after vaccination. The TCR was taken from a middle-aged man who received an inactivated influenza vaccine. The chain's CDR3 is CASSRSREGYTF. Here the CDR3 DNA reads TGTGCCAGCAGTAGAAGCAGGGAAGGCTACACCTTC.